The 19 T cell receptor beta chains below were found in one sample sequenced in a study of blood T cell repertoires in COVID-19. Sequenced by immunoSEQ multiplex PCR; TCRdb stores in-frame clones only, minus some. The sample consists of around 360,000 clones, roughly 84% of them appearing once. Sequences were obtained from PBMCs or T cells enriched from blood (not recorded which). Receptors were obtained from a woman younger than 45 who had recovered from COVID-19.

The chain carries TRBV4-1 and TRBJ1-2; D might be TRBD1 (6 bases). V was clipped by 1 base and J by 4 bases, with 10 bases between them. In germline, CDR1 is MGHRA, CDR2 YSYEKL. This CDR3 region has 14 residues. CDR3: CASSQGTAFYGYTF. In DNA, the CDR3 is TGCGCCAGCAGCCAAGGGACAGCCTTCTATGGCTACACCTTC.

The rearrangement links TRBV5-1 to TRBJ1-1; D is unclear. The CDR3 has 15 amino acids. The V gene lost 4 bases and the J gene lost 2 bases, with 15 bases spanning the gap. CDR1 and CDR2 (germline): SGHRS, YFSETQ. The CDR3 sequence: CASSARLILNTEAFF. The CDR3 nucleotides are TGCGCCAGCAGCGCACGTCTAATCCTAAACACTGAAGCTTTCTTT.

The chain uses TRBV10-3 and TRBJ1-2; unclear D gene. Trimming cost V 8 bases and J 4 bases, with 14 bases left between them. This CDR3 contains 13 residues. The germline V gene encodes CDR1 ENHRY and CDR2 SYGVKD. Here the CDR3 DNA reads TGTGCCATCGGAGGGCAGGAAGGCTATGGCTACACCTTC. It specifies CAIGGQEGYGYTF.

The genes are TRBV5-1 and TRBJ1-1, with a weak D call TRBD1 (6 bases). The germline V gene encodes CDR1 SGHRS and CDR2 YFSETQ. V was cut by 0 bases and J by 1 base, with 13 bases left in between. The CDR3 is made up of 16 amino acids. The CDR3 DNA is TGCGCCAGCAGCTTGGTGCCCGTACAGGGGAACACTGAAGCTTTCTTT. Its protein is CASSLVPVQGNTEAFF.

This clone was detected only once. The chain is built from TRBV7-9 and TRBJ1-1; weak D call: TRBD1 (5 bases). Germline CDR1 reads SEHNR; CDR2 reads FQNEAQ (reference sequence). Trimming removed 1 base at V and 2 bases at J, with 17 bases between. The CDR3 is 17 residues long. The CDR3 coding sequence is TGTGCCAGCAGCTTAGGGGCCCCAATTACAGGTAACACTGAAGCTTTCTTT. Residues: CASSLGAPITGNTEAFF.

The chain has TRBV6-1 and TRBJ1-2; D remains unclear. The germline CDR1 and CDR2 sequences are MNHNS and SASEGT. The CDR3 runs 14 residues. Trimming left V 0 bases short and J 7 bases short, with 12 bases between. CDR3 protein: CASSEATSSGGYTF. CDR3 coding DNA: TGTGCCAGCAGTGAAGCAACCTCCTCGGGTGGCTACACCTTC.

This clone was seen once. The V gene is TRBV10-3, the J gene TRBJ2-7, with 12 bases fitting TRBD2. The CDR3 has 16 amino acids. Germline values: CDR1 ENHRY, CDR2 SYGVKD. V dropped 2 bases and J dropped 3; count of bases not matched to a gene: 5. DNA for the CDR3: TGTGCCATCAGTGAGAGGTTGGGACTAGCGGGCTACGAGCAGTACTTC. The encoded protein is CAISERLGLAGYEQYF.

V usage is TRBV11-2 and J usage is TRBJ2-7, with 10 bases matching TRBD1. The CDR3 contains 16 residues. Germline CDR1 reads SGHAT; CDR2 reads FQNNGV. The junction had 10 bases not matched to a gene; V was cut back by 3 bases and J by 5 bases. This CDR3 reads CASSLGGTGERDEQYF. CDR3 DNA: TGTGCCAGCAGCTTGGGCGGGACAGGGGAAAGGGACGAGCAGTACTTC.

Only one count was recorded for this clone. CDR3 coding DNA: TGTGCCAGCAGCTTAGCCAGGGGAATCGGTGGAAACACCATATATTTT. This translates into CASSLARGIGGNTIYF. The chain couples TRBV7-9 to TRBJ1-3; maybe TRBD1 (6 bases). V gave up 0 bases and J gave up 3 bases, with 12 bases separating them. This CDR3 comprises 16 residues. In germline, CDR1 is SEHNR, CDR2 FQNEAQ (reference sequence).

The rearrangement links TRBV5-5 to TRBJ2-1, with 7 nucleotides matching TRBD2. The germline V gene encodes CDR1 SGHKS and CDR2 YYEKEE (reference sequence). CDR3 length: 15 residues. V gave up 4 bases and J gave up 1 base; unmatched junction bases: 5. The CDR3 DNA follows: TGTGCCAGCAGCCTCCCAGCGGGGTCCTACAATGAGCAGTTCTTC. It encodes CASSLPAGSYNEQFF. The variable domain in full, completed from reference TRBV5-5 and TRBJ2-1, reads DAGVTQSPTHLIKTRGQQVTLRCSPISGHKSVSWYQQVLGQGPQFIFQYYEKEERGRGNFPDRFSARQFPNYSSELNVNALLLGDSALYLCASSLPAGSYNEQFFGPGTRLTVL.

The chain combines TRBV6-1 with TRBJ1-2, with D possibly TRBD1 on 6 matching bases. The CDR3 totals 15 residues. V lost 1 base and J lost 4, with 13 bases in between. Germline loops: CDR1 MNHNS, CDR2 SASEGT. The CDR3 coding sequence is TGTGCCAGCAGTGAAGTTGGGGGCGCGGTCTATGGCTACACCTTC. Its protein is CASSEVGGAVYGYTF.

V is TRBV3-1 (or the pseudogene TRBV3-2) and J is TRBJ1-1; tentatively, D is TRBD1 (5 bases). Deletions cut 1 base from V and 7 bases from J, with 16 bases between. CDR3 length: 15 amino acids. CDR1 and CDR2 from the germline V gene are LGHDT and YNNKEL (reference sequence). This chain's CDR3 is CASSQGTPRGGEAFF. In DNA, the CDR3 is TGTGCCAGCAGCCAAGGGACACCCCGAGGTGGTGAAGCTTTCTTT.

The rearrangement uses TRBV5-5 and TRBJ2-7; 8 bases fit TRBD2. V shed 0 bases, J shed 3 bases, and the junction held 5 bases outside the gene matches. The germline CDR1 and CDR2 sequences are SGHKS and YYEKEE (reference sequence). The CDR3 sequence is 15 residues long. For the CDR3, the DNA is TGTGCCAGCAGCTTGGTACTAGCGGTCTACTACGAGCAGTACTTC. This codes for CASSLVLAVYYEQYF.

The chain links TRBV19 to TRBJ1-5; 11 bases agree with TRBD1. With V trimmed by 4 bases and J by 3 bases, 5 bases remained unmatched. Looked up from germline, CDR1 is LNHDA and CDR2 is SQIVND (reference sequence). The CDR3 is 16 amino acids. DNA for the CDR3: TGTGCCAGTAGTACCCGGACAGGGGGCTTCAATCAGCCCCAGCATTTT. It codes for CASSTRTGGFNQPQHF.

The chain carries TRBV5-6 and TRBJ2-1; 11 nucleotides match TRBD2. The CDR3 covers 17 residues. Unmatched junction bases numbered 3, after V lost 1 base and J lost 0 bases. Germline V gives CDR1 SGHDT, CDR2 YYEEEE. Here the CDR3 reads CASSLTSGSISYNEQFF. The CDR3 DNA sequence: TGTGCCAGCAGCTTGACTAGCGGGAGTATCTCCTACAATGAGCAGTTCTTC.

This chain connects TRBV19 to TRBJ2-1; D is perhaps TRBD1 (5 bases). CDR1 is LNHDA and CDR2 is SQIVND in the germline V gene (reference sequence). V shed 5 bases and J shed 0 bases, with 14 bases lying between them. This CDR3 has 16 residues. The CDR3 DNA sequence: TGTGCCAGTAGTGCTTGGACAACTTCCTCCTACAATGAGCAGTTCTTC. Residues: CASSAWTTSSYNEQFF.

The V and J genes are TRBV13 and TRBJ1-4; a possible D gene is TRBD1 (5 bases). Germline loops: CDR1 PRHDT, CDR2 FYEKMQ (reference sequence). The ends were cut back, 6 bases at V and 0 bases at J, with 11 bases in the middle. CDR3 length: 15 residues. CDR3 loop: CASSSTGATNEKLFF. The CDR3 nucleotides are TGTGCCAGCAGTAGCACAGGTGCAACTAATGAAAAACTGTTTTTT. Full variable domain (missing parts from reference TRBV13 and TRBJ1-4): AAGVIQSPRHLIKEKRETATLKCYPIPRHDTVYWYQQGPGQDPQFLISFYEKMQSDKGSIPDRFSAQQFSDYHSELNMSSLELGDSALYFCASSSTGATNEKLFFGSGTQLSVL.

This chain links TRBV5-1 with TRBJ2-2, with 8 bases aligning to TRBD1. The CDR3 covers 14 residues. The trim removed 4 bases at V and 6 bases at J, leaving 5 bases unmatched. Germline CDR1 is SGHRS and CDR2 is YFSETQ. CDR3 sequence (DNA): TGCGCCAGCAGCAGCGGACAGGGAGCCGGGGAGCTGTTTTTT. Amino acid sequence: CASSSGQGAGELFF.

J is TRBJ2-1 and V is TRBV9; 7 positions match TRBD2. Germline V gene data show CDR1 as SGDLS and CDR2 as YYNGEE. The V gene end was trimmed by 3 bases and the J gene end by 1 base; junction bases not matched to a gene: 10. CDR3 length: 17 amino acids. The CDR3 here is CASSESIGGTSYNEQFF. The CDR3 nucleotides are TGTGCCAGCAGCGAGTCGATCGGGGGGACGTCCTACAATGAGCAGTTCTTC.